The 20 T cell receptor beta chains given below trace back to one sample, sequenced in a study of T cells in Graves' hyperthyroidism and ophthalmopathy. TCR beta CDR3 region amplification was performed from RNA transcripts. HTBI primers were the set used in a first-round RT-PCR of the TCR CDR3. TCRdb ran MiXCR on the multiplex PCR reads and lists one entry per CDR3 protein. Of 500,000 to 550,000 distinct CDR3 sequences detected, around 20% appear once; the ten largest clones hold roughly 29%. Sequencing was performed on blood. The receptor set was obtained from a man aged 18 to 29 with Graves' hyperthyroidism.

This sequence joins TRBV4-2 and TRBJ2-3; 8 nucleotides align to TRBD2. The CDR3 extends over 16 amino acids. The V gene end was trimmed by 0 bases and the J gene end by 4 bases; junction bases not matched to a gene: 6. Germline CDR1 reads LGHNA; CDR2 reads YNFKEQ. CDR3 nucleotides: TGTGCCAGCAGCCAAGACGACACTAGCGGTTCAGATACGCAGTATTTT. Protein sequence: CASSQDDTSGSDTQYF.

The V gene is TRBV4-2, the J gene TRBJ1-2; D gene uncertain. Trimming shortened V by 0 bases and J by 7 bases, and 9 bases separated the two germline ends. CDR3 length equals 13 residues. Germline loops: CDR1 LGHNA, CDR2 YNFKEQ. CDR3 protein: CASSQDQWGGYTF. The CDR3 DNA sequence: TGTGCCAGCAGCCAAGATCAGTGGGGTGGCTACACCTTC.

The V gene is TRBV6-1, the J gene TRBJ2-7; the D gene is possibly TRBD1 (6 bases). The V end lost 0 bases, the J end lost 2 bases, and 11 bases lay between the germline ends. Germline V gene lookup returns CDR1 MNHNS and CDR2 SASEGT. This CDR3 has 15 residues. As DNA, the CDR3 is TGTGCCAGCAGTGAAGCTGGGACACTAACCTACGAGCAGTACTTC. This codes for CASSEAGTLTYEQYF.

This clonotype was observed at least ten times. For the CDR3, the DNA is TGTGCCAGCAGCATCACAGGGGGCATCGCTGAAGCTTTCTTT. This gives the protein CASSITGGIAEAFF. The chain uses TRBV11-2 and TRBJ1-1, with 9 nucleotides matching TRBD1. CDR1 is SGHAT, CDR2 FQNNGV, per germline. V shed 5 bases, J shed 6 bases, and the junction held 7 bases outside the gene matches. CDR3 length: 14 amino acids. Full variable domain (remainder filled in from reference TRBV11-2 and TRBJ1-1): EAGVAQSPRYKIIEKRQSVAFWCNPISGHATLYWYQQILGQGPKLLIQFQNNGVVDDSQLPKDRFSAERLKGVDSTLKIQPAKLEDSAVYLCASSITGGIAEAFFGQGTRLTVV.

This rearrangement joins TRBV28 to TRBJ1-5, with TRBD1 as a possible D gene (6 bases). V was shortened by 6 bases and J by 5 bases, with 14 bases between the two germline ends. The germline V gene has CDR1 MDHEN and CDR2 SYDVKM. CDR3 length: 14 residues. The CDR3 nucleotides are TGTGCCAGCAGAGAAGGACAGACCTATCAGCCCCAGCATTTT. It specifies CASREGQTYQPQHF.

A few counts support this clonotype. The CDR3 here is CASRRRTFNTGELFF. CDR3 nucleotide sequence: TGTGCCAGCAGGCGCAGGACATTTAACACCGGGGAGCTGTTTTTT. V is TRBV12-3 or TRBV12-4 and J is TRBJ2-2; D may be TRBD1 (5 bases). Deletions cut 6 bases from V and 2 bases from J, with 13 bases between. This CDR3 has 15 amino acids.

This clonotype was recorded many times. This chain joins TRBV6-2 or TRBV6-3 and TRBJ2-2; D might be TRBD1 (5 bases). V dropped 8 bases and J dropped 7 bases, with 29 bases sitting between them. The CDR3 length is 18 residues. Per germline, CDR1 MNHEY and CDR2 SVGEGT. CDR3 coding DNA: TGTGCCAGCGCAAAAGCAACAGGCGGCCTCCTTCATGTCGGGGAGCTGTTTTTT. Its protein product is CASAKATGGLLHVGELFF.

This clonotype appeared many times. This chain joins TRBV12-3 or TRBV12-4 and TRBJ1-3; 7 bases map to TRBD1. The CDR3 has 16 amino acids. V shed 7 bases, J shed 0 bases, and the junction held 9 bases outside the gene matches. CDR3 in DNA: TGTGCCAGCACCTCGGGAGGGGGCTTCTCTGGAAACACCATATATTTT. Translated, it gives CASTSGGGFSGNTIYF.

In this sample, this clonotype turned up many times. This chain links TRBV7-6 with TRBJ2-7, with TRBD1 identical over 7 bases. Germline CDR1 reads SGHVS; CDR2 reads FNYEAQ. J lost 4 bases, V lost 5 bases, and 11 bases had no gene match. There are 15 residues in the CDR3. The CDR3 region is CASSPGRRGIYEQYF. The CDR3 DNA is TGTGCCAGCAGCCCCGGCCGCAGGGGGATTTACGAGCAGTACTTC. The full variable domain, in which reference TRBV7-6 and TRBJ2-7 provide the parts outside the CDR3, is GAGVSQSPRYKVTKRGQDVALRCDPISGHVSLYWYRQALGQGPEFLTYFNYEAQQDKSGLPNDRFSAERPEGSISTLTIQRTEQRDSAMYRCASSPGRRGIYEQYFGPGTRLTVT.

Ten or more counts support this clonotype. V and J are TRBV12-3 or TRBV12-4 and TRBJ1-2; D not certain. V lost 1 base and J 2 bases, leaving 5 bases between the germline ends. This CDR3 is built from 13 residues. As DNA, the CDR3 is TGTGCCAGCAGTTTAGTACAGAACTATGGCTACACCTTC. Amino acid sequence: CASSLVQNYGYTF.

The CDR3 sequence: CASSYRAGMTEAFF. Written as DNA, the CDR3 is TGTGCCAGCAGTTACCGGGCTGGGATGACTGAAGCTTTCTTT. V usage is TRBV6-5 and J usage is TRBJ1-1; D unresolved. CDR3 length equals 14 residues. Germline V gene lookup returns CDR1 MNHEY and CDR2 SVGAGI. V lost 2 bases to trimming and J lost 5 bases, with 12 bases between them.

This clonotype has ten or more counts. The J gene is TRBJ2-7, the V gene TRBV6-1; 10 nucleotides match TRBD2. Germline V gene lookup returns CDR1 MNHNS and CDR2 SASEGT. The CDR3 has 14 residues. Trimming at V came to 10 bases and at J to 6 bases, leaving 12 bases not matched to a gene. CDR3 protein: CATVIGVAGGEQYF. CDR3 in DNA: TGTGCCACCGTCATCGGGGTAGCGGGAGGCGAGCAGTACTTC.

The sample holds a few counts of this clonotype. V gene TRBV5-1 combines with J gene TRBJ1-2, with a possible D match to TRBD1 (5 bases). From germline, CDR1 is SGHRS and CDR2 YFSETQ. The V end lost 0 bases, the J end lost 4 bases, and 13 bases lay between the germline ends. This CDR3 comprises 15 residues. CDR3 bases: TGCGCCAGCAGCTTGGACCCGACAGAACCCTATGGCTACACCTTC. It specifies CASSLDPTEPYGYTF. Complete variable domain (other parts from reference TRBV5-1 and TRBJ1-2): KAGVTQTPRYLIKTRGQQVTLSCSPISGHRSVSWYQQTPGQGLQFLFEYFSETQRNKGNFPGRFSGRQFSNSRSEMNVSTLELGDSALYLCASSLDPTEPYGYTFGSGTRLTVV.

This clonotype was counted a few times. This chain uses TRBV3-1 with TRBJ1-1; D gene ambiguous. V was pared by 1 base and J by 5 bases, with 17 bases between. The CDR3 contains 16 residues. Germline loops: CDR1 LGHDT, CDR2 YNNKEL (reference sequence). In DNA, the CDR3 is TGTGCCAGCAGCCAAGGAGGGCCAAATGGGTGGACTGAAGCTTTCTTT. Protein: CASSQGGPNGWTEAFF. Variable domain in full (rest from reference TRBV3-1 and TRBJ1-1): DTAVSQTPKYLVTQMGNDKSIKCEQNLGHDTMYWYKQDSKKFLKIMFSYNNKELIINETVPNRFSPKSPDKAHLNLHINSLELGDSAVYFCASSQGGPNGWTEAFFGQGTRLTVV.

The chain links TRBV5-5 to TRBJ1-5; TRBD1 is a possible D gene (5 bases). The CDR3 extends over 15 amino acids. CDR1 SGHKS and CDR2 YYEKEE come from the germline V gene (reference sequence). V gave up 4 bases and J gave up 7 bases, with 18 bases separating them. CDR3: CASSPNGAPRQPQHF. The CDR3, as DNA: TGTGCCAGCAGCCCGAACGGGGCTCCCCGGCAGCCCCAGCATTTT. The full variable domain, with the rest looked up from reference TRBV5-5 and TRBJ1-5, is DAGVTQSPTHLIKTRGQQVTLRCSPISGHKSVSWYQQVLGQGPQFIFQYYEKEERGRGNFPDRFSARQFPNYSSELNVNALLLGDSALYLCASSPNGAPRQPQHFGDGTRLSIL.

V is TRBV11-2 and J is TRBJ1-5; 12 bases line up with TRBD1. The CDR3 runs to 18 residues. Trimming took 5 bases from V and 5 from J; bases not matched to a gene: 13. Germline CDR1 SGHAT, CDR2 FQNNGV. The CDR3 loop reads CASSPGTGGFGKYQPQHF. The CDR3 region has the DNA TGTGCCAGCAGCCCAGGGACAGGGGGCTTTGGAAAGTATCAGCCCCAGCATTTT.

This clonotype was seen a few times. V usage is TRBV28 and J usage is TRBJ2-2; D possibly matches TRBD1 or TRBD2 (5 bases each). This CDR3 has 12 amino acids. Germline values: CDR1 MDHEN, CDR2 SYDVKM. The germline V and J ends were trimmed by 5 bases and 6 bases, with 7 bases remaining between them. The CDR3 coding sequence is TGTGCCAGCAGTATGGGGGCCGGGGAGCTGTTTTTT. This sequence encodes CASSMGAGELFF. The variable domain in full, with the rest retrieved from reference TRBV28 and TRBJ2-2, is DVKVTQSSRYLVKRTGEKVFLECVQDMDHENMFWYRQDPGLGLRLIYFSYDVKMKEKGDIPEGYSVSREKKERFSLILESASTNQTSMYLCASSMGAGELFFGEGSRLTVL.

On this clonotype itself: A much larger clone is a single base away; this may be a read error. This chain links TRBV6-5 with TRBJ1-1; D is uncertain. The CDR3 runs to 13 residues. The V gene's germline CDR1 is MNHEY and CDR2 SVGAGI. Trimming stripped 3 bases from V and 10 bases from J, with 15 bases between. The CDR3 DNA sequence: TGTGCCAGCAGTTATCATCCTAAGGAGCCAGCTTTCTTT. As protein: CASSYHPKEPAFF.

The table lists this clonotype with many counts. This chain joins TRBV12-3 or TRBV12-4 and TRBJ1-2, with 9 nucleotides matching TRBD1. The CDR3 totals 14 residues. The trim removed 3 bases at V and 2 bases at J, leaving 1 base unmatched. The CDR3 is CASSFTGGNYGYTF. CDR3 coding DNA: TGTGCCAGCAGTTTCACAGGGGGCAACTATGGCTACACCTTC.

This clonotype appeared many times. The chain uses TRBV10-3 and TRBJ1-2; D not certain. The germline CDR1 and CDR2 sequences are ENHRY and SYGVKD. The CDR3 is 14 residues long. Trimming shortened V by 0 bases and J by 6 bases, and 11 bases separated the two germline ends. The CDR3 reads CAISESGSGDGYTF. CDR3 coding DNA: TGTGCCATCAGTGAGTCGGGGTCCGGGGATGGCTACACCTTC.